Sequencing of this T cell receptor (beta chain) was carried out in a study of T cells after yellow fever vaccination. Study as a whole: SMART-Seq v4 Ultra Low Input handled preparation of low-cell-number fractions.

Universal primer sites and UMIs were introduced during 5'RACE template-switching synthesis of TCR cDNA. TCRdb processed the 5' RACE reads anew with MiXCR; each CDR3 protein has one entry. The data contain over 200,000 distinct CDR3 sequences, around 6.7% of them singletons. The V gene end was trimmed by 0 bases and the J gene end by 4 bases; junction bases not matched to a gene: 9. CDR3 length equals 16 residues. Germline CDR1 and CDR2: GTSNPN and SVGIG (reference sequence). General study points: Clones that expanded after primary vaccination mostly reappeared after the booster (less than 98% CD4, roughly 90% CD8). Abundant contaminating clonotypes from the bulk population could appear in FACS-sorted repertoires.

As concerns this clonotype: The antigen remains undetermined.

J is TRBJ1-2 and V is TRBV30; 9 positions match TRBD1. This clonotype was obtained from a man younger than 45 who received the YFV17D yellow fever vaccine. The sample here was CD4+ T cells sorted from PBMCs, taken on the day of the yellow fever booster vaccination. The CDR3 coding sequence is TGTGCCTGGAGTGTACGGATGGGACAGGGCGGCTATGGCTACACCTTC. As protein: CAWSVRMGQGGYGYTF. The complete variable domain, with remaining parts taken from reference TRBV30 and TRBJ1-2, reads SQTIHQWPATLVQPVGSPLSLECTVEGTSNPNLYWYRQAAGRGLQLLFYSVGIGQISSEVPQNLSASRPQDRQFILSSKKLLLSDSGFYLCAWSVRMGQGGYGYTFGSGTRLTVV.